A single sample is the source of the 17 T cell receptor beta chains below, sequenced in a study of blood T cells in healthy people across ages. Primed by a sample-barcoded 5' primer and a J-beta primer mix, a second PCR proceeded for 7 to 11 cycles. TCRdb reprocessed the 5' RACE reads via MiXCR and lists one record per CDR3 protein. The repertoire holds over a million distinct CDR3 sequences, 55% to 75% seen once, with 6.5% to 8% in the top ten. Sequenced input: blood. These receptor sequences come from a man between 18 and 29 years old in good health.

The chain carries TRBV2 and TRBJ1-1, with D perhaps TRBD1 (5 bases). V lost 4 bases to trimming and J lost 1 base, with 10 bases between them. The CDR3 has 14 residues. The germline CDR1 and CDR2 sequences are SNHLY and FYNNEI. CDR3 in DNA: TGTGCCAGCAGTGCTTACAGGCAGAACACTGAAGCTTTCTTT. Its translation: CASSAYRQNTEAFF.

The V and J genes are TRBV20-1 and TRBJ2-1, with TRBD2 matching 10 bases. Germline lookup yields CDR1 DFQATT and CDR2 SNEGSKA (reference sequence). The trim removed 3 bases at V and 8 bases at J, leaving 16 bases unmatched. The CDR3 is 17 amino acids. The CDR3, as DNA: TGCAGTGCTAGTAGGGTGTCTAGCGGGAGAGTAGAAGATGAGCAGTTCTTC. It encodes CSASRVSSGRVEDEQFF.

The chain uses TRBV29-1 and TRBJ2-3, with 8 bases identical to TRBD2. Germline V gene data show CDR1 as SQVTM and CDR2 as ANQGSEA. This CDR3 contains 14 residues. V lost 4 bases to trimming and J lost 4 bases; unmatched junction nucleotides: 7. The CDR3 reads CSVVPAGESDTQYF. Written as DNA, the CDR3 is TGCAGCGTTGTCCCAGCGGGAGAGTCAGATACGCAGTATTTT.

The rearrangement links TRBV29-1 to TRBJ2-1; TRBD2 agrees at 7 bases. Per the germline V gene, CDR1 is SQVTM and CDR2 is ANQGSEA. After removal of 0 bases from V and 7 bases from J, the junction contained 3 bases not matched to a gene. The CDR3 runs 13 residues. CDR3 coding DNA: TGCAGCGTTGAAGAGCGGGAGCGAAATGAGCAGTTCTTC. The encoded protein is CSVEERERNEQFF.

This clonotype was observed a handful of times. This chain's CDR3 is CASSLSTTYNEQFF. DNA of the CDR3: TGTGCCAGCAGCTTAAGCACTACCTACAATGAGCAGTTCTTC. This chain connects TRBV7-9 to TRBJ2-1; unclear D gene. The V end lost 2 bases, the J end lost 2 bases, and 7 bases lay between the germline ends. Looked up from germline, CDR1 is SEHNR and CDR2 is FQNEAQ (reference sequence). The CDR3 is 14 residues long.

There are a few counts of this clonotype. V and J are TRBV29-1 and TRBJ2-5; D is perhaps TRBD2 (6 bases). The V end was cut by 6 bases, the J end by 5 bases, with 19 bases between. The CDR3 contains 14 residues. The V gene's germline CDR1 is SQVTM and CDR2 ANQGSEA. In DNA form, the CDR3 reads TGCAGCGTCTCTTCTTGGGGGGAGACGGAGACCCAGTACTTC. Translation gives CSVSSWGETETQYF.

This sequence joins TRBV27 and TRBJ2-7; D gene unclear. Trimming took 0 bases from V and 0 from J, leaving 9 bases between them. The V gene's germline CDR1 is MNHEY and CDR2 SMNVEV (reference sequence). The CDR3 extends over 15 amino acids. CDR3 residues: CASSLSYQSSYEQYF. The CDR3, as DNA: TGTGCCAGCAGTTTATCTTATCAAAGCTCCTACGAGCAGTACTTC.

The chain combines TRBV5-1 with TRBJ1-1; TRBD1 might be the D (5 bases). There are 14 residues in the CDR3. From germline, CDR1 is SGHRS and CDR2 YFSETQ. V lost 1 base to trimming and J lost 1 base, with 8 bases between them. CDR3 amino acids: CASSLNRPNTEAFF. The DNA for the CDR3 is TGCGCCAGCAGCTTGAACAGGCCGAACACTGAAGCTTTCTTT.

This clonotype was found a few times. J is TRBJ1-4 and V is TRBV29-1; tentative D call: TRBD1 (6 bases). Germline V CDR1 and CDR2: SQVTM, ANQGSEA. V dropped 6 bases and J dropped 4 bases, with 18 bases sitting between them. The CDR3 is 15 amino acids. CDR3 coding DNA: TGCAGCGTCGGACAGACCCACGGAATTAATGAAAAACTGTTTTTT. Translated, it gives CSVGQTHGINEKLFF.

A note on this clonotype: A junction boundary mismatches the germline segment, possibly from a read error. The chain uses TRBV7-9 and TRBJ2-4; D may be TRBD2 (5 bases). The DNA end is a closer match to TRBJ2-5, so the J assignment may be wrong. Germline lookup yields CDR1 SEHNR and CDR2 FQNEAQ (reference sequence). The CDR3 is 17 residues long. CDR3 region: CARSFHLTREGQETQYF. The DNA of the CDR3 is TGTGCCAGAAGCTTCCATCTCACTAGGGAAGGTCAAGAGACCCAGTACTTC.

The chain carries TRBV20-1 and TRBJ2-3, with 11 bases fitting TRBD1. The V segment lost 4 bases and the J segment 4 bases; nucleotides outside the gene matches: 7. Germline loops: CDR1 DFQATT, CDR2 SNEGSKA (reference sequence). CDR3 length: 15 amino acids. CDR3 in amino acids: CSATPGQGGPDTQYF. The DNA for the CDR3 is TGCAGTGCTACACCGGGACAGGGGGGCCCAGATACGCAGTATTTT.

This clonotype was seen ten or more times. J is TRBJ2-5 and V is TRBV28, with D possibly called TRBD1 or TRBD2 (5 bases each). Trimming took 6 bases from V and 4 from J, leaving 12 bases between them. Germline loops: CDR1 MDHEN, CDR2 SYDVKM. This CDR3 has 13 residues. The CDR3 here is CASSRGAGETQYF. DNA for the CDR3: TGTGCCAGCAGCAGAGGGGCCGGAGAGACCCAGTACTTC. Supplemented by reference TRBV28 and TRBJ2-5, the full variable domain reads DVKVTQSSRYLVKRTGEKVFLECVQDMDHENMFWYRQDPGLGLRLIYFSYDVKMKEKGDIPEGYSVSREKKERFSLILESASTNQTSMYLCASSRGAGETQYFGPGTRLLVL.

The J gene is TRBJ2-6, the V gene TRBV10-2, with TRBD2 as a possible D gene (5 bases). From germline, CDR1 is WSHSY and CDR2 SAAADI. Trimming stripped 8 bases from V and 0 bases from J, with 17 bases between. This CDR3 region has 17 residues. CDR3 in amino acids: CASAEGLTYSGANVLTF. In DNA, the CDR3 is TGCGCCAGCGCAGAGGGTCTTACGTACTCTGGGGCCAACGTCCTGACTTTC.

The rearrangement links TRBV7-9 to TRBJ1-6, with D possibly matching TRBD1 (5 bases). Germline V gives CDR1 SEHNR, CDR2 FQNEAQ (reference sequence). The CDR3 is 15 residues long. The V end was cut by 5 bases, the J end by 12 bases, with 20 bases between. This CDR3 reads CASSMEGALIRPLHF. CDR3 sequence (DNA): TGTGCCAGCAGCATGGAAGGGGCGCTAATTAGACCCCTCCACTTT.

The CDR3: CASSARGLAGTDTQYF. The CDR3 DNA follows: TGTGCCAGTAGTGCCCGCGGACTAGCGGGCACAGATACGCAGTATTTT. The chain has TRBV19 and TRBJ2-3, with 10 bases aligning to TRBD2. The ends lost 5 bases at V and 1 base at J; junction bases unmatched: 6. The CDR3 contains 16 residues. The V gene's germline CDR1 is LNHDA and CDR2 SQIVND (reference sequence).

CDR3 DNA sequence: TGTGCCAGCAGGGGGGCAAGGAACAATCAGCCCCAGCATTTT. Residues: CASRGARNNQPQHF. The chain recombines TRBV28 with TRBJ1-5; tentatively, D is TRBD1 (6 bases). The germline V and J ends were trimmed by 6 bases and 3 bases, with 12 bases remaining between them. The germline V gene encodes CDR1 MDHEN and CDR2 SYDVKM. The CDR3 spans 14 residues.

This chain connects TRBV18 to TRBJ1-2; 8 bases fit TRBD1. This CDR3 region has 15 residues. In germline, CDR1 is KGHSH, CDR2 LQKENI. Trimming removed 0 bases from V and 7 bases from J; junction bases left unmatched: 7. CDR3 sequence (DNA): TGTGCCAGCTCACCACCGGGACAGGTGGTAAGTGGCTACACCTTC. Translated, it gives CASSPPGQVVSGYTF.